This T cell receptor beta chain was found in a study of shared clonotypes between healthy human individuals. Whole-study results and caveats: Sorted-subset sequencing, rarefaction showed, was incomplete despite large depth. Naive subsets, compared against memory subsets, generally had larger estimated richness values.

CD8 cells classed as naive were CD45RO-negative and positively selected for CCR7, excluding terminally differentiated effector memory CD45RA+ cells. Every donor was a Caucasian adult from Nashville, Tennessee. With regard to this clone: The antigen is undetermined.

TCRdb's copy holds only in-frame clones and misses some; the assay was immunoSEQ multiplex PCR. Among some 630,000 clones listed, 95% to 96% were seen once. Germline values: CDR1 SGHVS, CDR2 FQNEAQ. V was clipped by 2 bases and J by 4 bases; unmatched bases: 5. The CDR3 has 15 residues. Material: naive CD8+ T cells sorted from blood. This clonotype was sampled from a woman in her 30s in good health. The chain is built from TRBV7-8 and TRBJ2-5; 9 positions agree with TRBD1. The CDR3 DNA is TGTGCCAGCAGCTTACGCCCGGGACAGGGAGAGACCCAGTACTTC. It translates to CASSLRPGQGETQYF. Complete variable domain (other parts from reference TRBV7-8 and TRBJ2-5): GAGVSQSPRYKVAKRGQDVALRCDPISGHVSLFWYQQALGQGPEFLTYFQNEAQLDKSGLPSDRFFAERPEGSVSTLKIQRTQQEDSAVYLCASSLRPGQGETQYFGPGTRLLVL.